The source of this TCR beta chain is a study of cytomegalovirus exposure and HLA in healthy donors (dated by TCRdb to about 2017). Describing the broader study: A later analysis indicated that the 130 or so validation repertoires were generated on the platform also employed for the 666 repertoires of the first cohort. The study aimed to test whether cataloging public T cell receptors could reveal signatures of past pathogen exposure. Along with the roughly 700-subject first cohort, a separate validation cohort of 120 different subjects was used. High-throughput TCR immunosequencing, statistical association of individual TCRs with disease status, and machine learning were combined to predict cytomegalovirus infection status. What the work shows at the level of the full study, not this receptor alone: In the study, around 150 TCR beta chains were listed as associated with cytomegalovirus. In both the original and validation cohorts, the classifier was reported to diagnose cytomegalovirus status with high specificity and sensitivity. In vitro tests confirmed that a few of the cytomegalovirus-associated TCR beta chains recognize cytomegalovirus antigens. The authors suggested that the approach could potentially be extended to other disease states and immunological phenotypes. Subsequent analysis determined that TCRs grouped into clusters in the first cohort also showed a tendency toward co-occurrence across the 120 validation repertoires, and approximately 93% of cluster scores exceeded 0. A later analysis lacked HLA typing for the validation cohort, so it scored co-occurrence in that cohort across all 120 or so repertoires. Most TCR sequences were seen in very few donors, while some public TCRs were found in many individuals.

The cysteine opens and the phenylalanine closes a CDR3 of 14 amino acids. This entry keeps only the CDR3 DNA: 42 bases, framed from base 1. V is cut by 4 bases and J by 4 bases, and the space between the germline ends is 14 bases. The germline V gene sets CDR1 to MDHEN and CDR2 to SYDVKM. The donors were included in the validation cohort of 120 subjects, a group kept apart from the roughly 670-subject first cohort. The library was produced with the immunoSEQ multiplex PCR assay. The original methods were these. To diagnose cytomegalovirus status from the catalog of TCR beta chain sequences, a statistical classification framework was built. In TCRdb, the immuneACCESS table is reduced to in-frame sequences with V and J assigned. These tables do not hold every clone; where another copy was compared, an unresolved V gene accounts for under half, and the others remain unexplained. V and J calls and clone size are those listed in that table; D and trimming were worked out from the DNA. The sample table contains about 120,000 clones; only one count was recorded for 88% of them. The ten largest clones add up to 1.5% to 2% of the sample.

With respect to this clone: This receptor's antigen is unknown. No much larger clone exists at a distance of one base, and base qualities are not known.

Sample: PBMCs. The receptor was isolated from a young man in good health and CMV-seronegative. The V and J segments used are TRBV28 and TRBJ2-7; tentative D gene TRBD2, with 6 bases matching. Read as DNA, the sequence is TGTGCCAGCAGTTCCCTAACGGGACTTTACGAGCAGTACTTC. The translation is CASSSLTGLYEQYF.